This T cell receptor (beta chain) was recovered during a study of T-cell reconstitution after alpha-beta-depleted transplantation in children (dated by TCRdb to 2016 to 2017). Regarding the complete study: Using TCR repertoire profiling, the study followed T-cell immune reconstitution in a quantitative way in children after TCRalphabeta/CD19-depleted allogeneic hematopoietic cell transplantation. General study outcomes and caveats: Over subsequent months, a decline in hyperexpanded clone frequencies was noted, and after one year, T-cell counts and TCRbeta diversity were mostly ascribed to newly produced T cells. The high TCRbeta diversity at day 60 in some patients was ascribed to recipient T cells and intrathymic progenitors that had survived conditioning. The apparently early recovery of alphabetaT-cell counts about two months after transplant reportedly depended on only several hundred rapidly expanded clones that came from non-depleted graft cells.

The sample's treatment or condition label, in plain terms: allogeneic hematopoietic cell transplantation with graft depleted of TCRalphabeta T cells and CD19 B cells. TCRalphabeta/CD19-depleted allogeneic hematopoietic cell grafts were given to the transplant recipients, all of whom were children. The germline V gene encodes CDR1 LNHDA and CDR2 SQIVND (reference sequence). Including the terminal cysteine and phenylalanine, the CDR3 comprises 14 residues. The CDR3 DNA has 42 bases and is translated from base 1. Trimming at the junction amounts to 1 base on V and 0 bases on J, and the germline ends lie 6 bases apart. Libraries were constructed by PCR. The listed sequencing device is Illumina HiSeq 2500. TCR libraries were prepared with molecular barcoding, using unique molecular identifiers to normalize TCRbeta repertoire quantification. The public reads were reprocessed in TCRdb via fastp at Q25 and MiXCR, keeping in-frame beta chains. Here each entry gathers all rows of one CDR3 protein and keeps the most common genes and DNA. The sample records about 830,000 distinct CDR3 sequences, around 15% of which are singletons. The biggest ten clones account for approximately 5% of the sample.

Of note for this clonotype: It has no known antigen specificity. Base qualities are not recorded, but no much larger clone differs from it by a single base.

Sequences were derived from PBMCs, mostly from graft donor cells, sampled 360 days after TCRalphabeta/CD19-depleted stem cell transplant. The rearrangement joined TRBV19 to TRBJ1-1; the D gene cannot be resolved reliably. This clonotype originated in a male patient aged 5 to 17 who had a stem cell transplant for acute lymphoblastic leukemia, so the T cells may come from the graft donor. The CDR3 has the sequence CASSIGPVNTEAFF. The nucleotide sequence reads TGTGCCAGTAGTATAGGACCGGTGAACACTGAAGCTTTCTTT.